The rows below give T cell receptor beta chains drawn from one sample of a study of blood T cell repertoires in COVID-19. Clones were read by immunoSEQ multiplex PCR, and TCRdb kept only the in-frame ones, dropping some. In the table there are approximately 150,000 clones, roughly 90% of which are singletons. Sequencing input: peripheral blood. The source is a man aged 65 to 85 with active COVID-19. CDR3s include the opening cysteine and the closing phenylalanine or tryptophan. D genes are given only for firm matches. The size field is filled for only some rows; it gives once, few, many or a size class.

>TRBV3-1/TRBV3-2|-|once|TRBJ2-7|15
CASSQGVTGTGEQYF
TGTGCCAGCAGCCAAGGGGTCACAGGGACGGGCGAGCAGTACTTC
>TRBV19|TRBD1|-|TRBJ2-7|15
CASSVIWTGSDEQYF
TGTGCCAGTAGTGTTATATGGACAGGGTCCGACGAGCAGTACTTC
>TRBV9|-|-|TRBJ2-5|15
CASSVVGAPQETQYF
TGTGCCAGCAGCGTAGTGGGGGCTCCCCAAGAGACCCAGTACTTC
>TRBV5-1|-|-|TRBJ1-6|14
CASSLGAVSSPLHF
TGCGCCAGCAGCTTGGGGGCAGTTAGTTCACCCCTCCACTTT
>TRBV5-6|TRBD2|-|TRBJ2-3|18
CASSLTPLGLARTDTQYF
TGTGCCAGCAGCTTAACCCCCCTAGGACTAGCGCGCACAGATACGCAGTATTTT
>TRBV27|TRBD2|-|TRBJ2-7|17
CASSPYAGSGIVYEQYF
TGTGCCAGCAGTCCCTATGCCGGGAGCGGGATAGTTTACGAGCAGTACTTC
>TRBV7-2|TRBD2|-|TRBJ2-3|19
CASSQRLAGGSFRVDTQYF
TGTGCCAGCAGCCAACGCTTAGCGGGTGGGTCCTTCCGGGTAGATACGCAGTATTTT
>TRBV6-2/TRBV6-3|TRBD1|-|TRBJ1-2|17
CASSWSRDRGRSYGYTF
TGTGCCAGCAGTTGGTCCCGGGACAGGGGGCGAAGCTATGGCTACACCTTC
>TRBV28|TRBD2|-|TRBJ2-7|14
CASSMRDYPHEQYF
TGTGCCAGCAGTATGCGGGACTATCCCCACGAGCAGTACTTC
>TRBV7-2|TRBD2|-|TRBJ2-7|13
CASSRAGGYEQYF
TGTGCCAGCAGTCGGGCGGGAGGGTACGAGCAGTACTTC
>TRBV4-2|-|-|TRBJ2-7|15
CASSPSGASTYEQYF
TGTGCCAGCAGCCCCTCAGGGGCTTCGACTTACGAGCAGTACTTC
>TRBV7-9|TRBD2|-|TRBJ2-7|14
CASSRGRDGYEQYF
TGTGCCAGCAGCCGGGGGAGGGATGGGTACGAGCAGTACTTC
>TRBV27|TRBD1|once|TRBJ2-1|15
CASSWGDRVEGEQFF
TGTGCCAGCAGTTGGGGGGACAGGGTCGAGGGTGAGCAGTTCTTC
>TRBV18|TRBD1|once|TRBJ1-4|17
CASSQNLGRDRNEKLFF
TGTGCCAGCTCGCAAAACCTAGGCCGGGACAGGAATGAAAAACTGTTTTTT
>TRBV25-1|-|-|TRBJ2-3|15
CASNWGQGGENTQYF
TGTGCCAGCAACTGGGGGCAGGGGGGCGAAAATACGCAGTATTTT
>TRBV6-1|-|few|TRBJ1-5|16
CASSERQGHSNQPQHF
TGTGCCAGCAGTGAAAGGCAGGGCCATAGCAATCAGCCCCAGCATTTT
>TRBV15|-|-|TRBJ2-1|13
CATSSFSYNEQFF
TGTGCCACCAGCAGCTTTTCCTACAATGAGCAGTTCTTC
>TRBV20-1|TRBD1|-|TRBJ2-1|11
CSAVQGNEQFF
TGCAGTGCTGTACAGGGGAATGAGCAGTTCTTC
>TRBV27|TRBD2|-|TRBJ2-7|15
CASSSWEGRFYEQYF
TGTGCCAGCAGTTCTTGGGAGGGGCGATTTTACGAGCAGTACTTC
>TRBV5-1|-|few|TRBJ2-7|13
CASGVQGTGEQYF
TGCGCCAGCGGTGTCCAGGGGACGGGGGAGCAGTACTTC
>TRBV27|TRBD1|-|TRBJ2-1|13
CASSTYRGNEQFF
TGTGCCAGCAGTACTTACAGGGGTAATGAGCAGTTCTTC
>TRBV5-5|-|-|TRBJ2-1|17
CASSLEGQRSSYNEQFF
TGTGCCAGCAGCTTGGAAGGACAGAGAAGCTCCTACAATGAGCAGTTCTTC
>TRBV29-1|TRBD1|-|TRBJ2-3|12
CSVSTGVDTQYF
TGCAGCGTATCAACAGGGGTAGATACGCAGTATTTT
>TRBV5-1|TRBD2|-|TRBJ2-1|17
CASSLGLAGASYNEQFF
TGCGCCAGCAGCTTGGGGCTAGCGGGAGCATCCTACAATGAGCAGTTCTTC
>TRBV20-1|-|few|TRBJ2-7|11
CSGLKMSEQYF
TGCAGTGGTTTGAAGATGAGCGAGCAGTACTTC
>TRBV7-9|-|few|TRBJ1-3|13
CASSLALGDTIYF
TGTGCCAGCAGCTTAGCTTTGGGAGACACCATATATTTT